These 27 T cell receptor beta chains were all obtained from the same sample, sequenced in a study of blood T cell repertoires in COVID-19 (dated by TCRdb to about 2020). The library was prepared using the immunoSEQ multiplex PCR assay. What TCRdb holds here is the immuneACCESS table cut down to in-frame rearrangements. Part of the clones is not present; checked against another copy, under half of the missing clones reflect an unresolved V gene, and the others are unexplained. This sample comprises about 190,000 clones, 85% to 90% of them detected only once. The ten most abundant clones make up roughly an eighth of the sample. Sample: peripheral blood. The receptors were sampled from a woman between 70 and 85 years old with COVID-19, enrolled during active disease.

The rearrangement joins TRBV6-2 or TRBV6-3 to TRBJ2-5, with 14 bases that match TRBD2. V shed 6 bases and J 4 bases; nucleotides not matched to a gene: 7. This CDR3 has 16 amino acids. Germline CDR1 is MNHEY and CDR2 is SVGEGT. CDR3 residues: CASRPRLAGGPETQYF. CDR3 bases: TGTGCCAGCAGACCTCGACTAGCGGGAGGGCCAGAGACCCAGTACTTC.

The chain combines TRBV20-1 with TRBJ2-7, with D maybe TRBD2 (6 bases). The CDR3 runs to 11 residues. The germline V and J ends were trimmed by 6 bases and 6 bases, with 12 bases remaining between them. Germline-derived CDR1 and CDR2 are DFQATT and SNEGSKA (reference sequence). CDR3 bases: TGCAGTGCCCCGGGAGAGGGCGAGCAGTACTTC. This encodes CSAPGEGEQYF.

The chain carries TRBV28 and TRBJ2-7; tentative D call: TRBD2 (6 bases). This CDR3 contains 10 residues. The ends were cut back, 8 bases at V and 6 bases at J, with 8 bases in the middle. From germline, CDR1 is MDHEN and CDR2 SYDVKM. The CDR3 loop is CASLGGEQYF. The CDR3 DNA reads TGTGCCAGCTTGGGGGGCGAGCAGTACTTC.

This chain uses TRBV11-3 with TRBJ2-5, with 10 positions matching TRBD2. Trimming at V came to 6 bases and at J to 4 bases, leaving 5 bases not matched to a gene. Per the germline V gene, CDR1 is SGHNT and CDR2 is YENEEA. The CDR3 has 14 residues. The CDR3 is CASSRLAGVETQYF. The CDR3 DNA follows: TGTGCCAGCAGTCGGCTAGCGGGAGTAGAGACCCAGTACTTC.

This chain links TRBV7-3 with TRBJ2-1, with D possibly being TRBD1 (6 bases). CDR1 is SGHTA, CDR2 FQGTGA, per germline. Trimming took 1 base from V and 5 from J, leaving 15 bases between them. The CDR3 contains 16 residues. CDR3: CASSLIPGTRDNEQFF. For the CDR3, the DNA is TGTGCCAGCAGCTTAATCCCCGGGACAAGGGACAATGAGCAGTTCTTC.

This sequence joins TRBV5-1 and TRBJ2-3; TRBD2 matches at 9 bases. Germline values: CDR1 SGHRS, CDR2 YFSETQ. V trimming: 1 base; J trimming: 2 bases; junction bases outside the gene matches: 8. The CDR3 consists of 17 residues. The CDR3 bases are TGCGCCAGCAGCTTGTTGGCGGGAGGGCCGATCACAGATACGCAGTATTTT. Its protein is CASSLLAGGPITDTQYF. The entire variable domain, with the rest obtained from reference TRBV5-1 and TRBJ2-3, is as follows: KAGVTQTPRYLIKTRGQQVTLSCSPISGHRSVSWYQQTPGQGLQFLFEYFSETQRNKGNFPGRFSGRQFSNSRSEMNVSTLELGDSALYLCASSLLAGGPITDTQYFGPGTRLTVL.

This clone appeared a single time. This sequence joins TRBV6-4 and TRBJ2-7; the match to TRBD2 covers 7 bases. V lost 7 bases to trimming and J lost 5 bases; unmatched junction nucleotides: 5. The CDR3 totals 12 residues. CDR1 MRHNA and CDR2 SNTAGT come from the germline V gene. CDR3 sequence (DNA): TGTGCCAGCATCGGGAGGAGGCACGAGCAGTACTTC. Translation: CASIGRRHEQYF.

This chain connects TRBV30 to TRBJ2-7; D is unclear. V lost 2 bases, J lost 0 bases, and 8 bases lay in between. This CDR3 has 13 amino acids. Looked up from germline, CDR1 is GTSNPN and CDR2 is SVGIG (reference sequence). CDR3 sequence reads: CAWSSSRSYEQYF. CDR3 nucleotide sequence: TGTGCCTGGAGTTCGAGTCGCTCCTACGAGCAGTACTTC.

This chain connects TRBV28 to TRBJ1-2, with D tentatively TRBD1 (5 bases). From germline, CDR1 is MDHEN and CDR2 SYDVKM. The CDR3 has 14 residues. V was cut by 2 bases and J by 4 bases, with 11 bases left in between. DNA of the CDR3: TGTGCCAGCAGTTTAAAGCCAGGGCGCTATGGCTACACCTTC. This codes for CASSLKPGRYGYTF.

This clone showed up just a few times. The chain has TRBV7-8 and TRBJ1-4; D is ambiguous. The CDR3 is 14 residues long. In germline, CDR1 is SGHVS, CDR2 FQNEAQ. V was trimmed by 5 bases and J by 0 bases, leaving 7 bases between them. DNA of the CDR3: TGTGCCAGCAGCCGAGTAGCAACTAATGAAAAACTGTTTTTT. Its protein product is CASSRVATNEKLFF.

This clone has only a few counts. The chain couples TRBV2 to TRBJ1-2; D may be TRBD1 (5 bases). Germline CDR1 is SNHLY and CDR2 is FYNNEI. CDR3 length: 14 residues. Deletions cut 4 bases from V and 2 bases from J, with 11 bases between. CDR3 loop: CASSVDRRNYGYTF. CDR3 bases: TGTGCCAGCAGTGTCGACAGACGAAACTATGGCTACACCTTC.

This clone came up once. The genes are TRBV15 and TRBJ1-1; D is unclear. CDR1 is LNHNV and CDR2 is YYDKDF in the germline V gene (reference sequence). V was pared by 5 bases and J by 4 bases, with 11 bases between. This CDR3 spans 13 amino acids. The CDR3 sequence: CATSPAGVTEAFF. CDR3 DNA sequence: TGTGCCACCAGCCCGGCGGGAGTCACTGAAGCTTTCTTT. The whole variable domain, remainder taken from reference TRBV15 and TRBJ1-1, is DAMVIQNPRYQVTQFGKPVTLSCSQTLNHNVMYWYQQKSSQAPKLLFHYYDKDFNNEADTPDNFQSRRPNTSFCFLDIRSPGLGDTAMYLCATSPAGVTEAFFGQGTRLTVV.

This chain links TRBV3-1 (or the pseudogene TRBV3-2) with TRBJ1-1; D is ambiguous. Per the germline V gene, CDR1 is LGHDT and CDR2 is YNNKEL (reference sequence). Trimming took off 1 base at V and 7 bases at J, with 7 bases between the two ends. CDR3 size: 12 residues. The CDR3 is CASSQGRDEAFF. DNA for the CDR3: TGTGCCAGCAGCCAAGGGCGGGATGAAGCTTTCTTT.

The rearrangement joins TRBV9 to TRBJ1-5; TRBD1 is a possible D gene (5 bases). The V gene lost 0 bases and the J gene lost 6 bases, with 13 bases spanning the gap. The CDR3 contains 15 residues. Germline CDR1 and CDR2: SGDLS and YYNGEE. The CDR3 region is CASSVGQGGTQPQHF. The CDR3 nucleotides are TGTGCCAGCAGCGTAGGGCAGGGAGGGACTCAGCCCCAGCATTTT. Using reference TRBV9 and TRBJ1-5 for the parts outside the CDR3, the full variable domain is DSGVTQTPKHLITATGQRVTLRCSPRSGDLSVYWYQQSLDQGLQFLIQYYNGEERAKGNILERFSAQQFPDLHSELNLSSLELGDSALYFCASSVGQGGTQPQHFGDGTRLSIL.

The chain couples TRBV30 to TRBJ1-1; D may be TRBD1 (5 bases). Germline V gene sequence: CDR1 GTSNPN, CDR2 SVGIG (reference sequence). V was trimmed by 5 bases and J by 0 bases, leaving 10 bases between them. CDR3 length equals 13 residues. The DNA for the CDR3 is TGTGCCTGGGTTATAGGGGTGAACACTGAAGCTTTCTTT. Translation: CAWVIGVNTEAFF.

The rearrangement links TRBV6-1 to TRBJ2-2; TRBD1 is a possible D gene (5 bases). V was pared by 3 bases and J by 4 bases, with 9 bases between. The germline CDR1 and CDR2 sequences are MNHNS and SASEGT. The CDR3 length is 14 residues. The CDR3 here is CASSDQGSTGELFF. For the CDR3, the DNA is TGTGCCAGCAGTGACCAGGGTTCCACCGGGGAGCTGTTTTTT.

This sequence joins TRBV3-1 (or the pseudogene TRBV3-2) and TRBJ2-2; 7 nucleotides agree with TRBD2. This CDR3 has 14 amino acids. V shed 4 bases, J shed 5 bases, and the junction held 4 bases outside the gene matches. Germline lookup yields CDR1 LGHDT and CDR2 YNNKEL (reference sequence). DNA for the CDR3: TGTGCCAGCAGCCCGACGGGGGGAACCGGGGAGCTGTTTTTT. This encodes CASSPTGGTGELFF.

J is TRBJ1-2 and V is TRBV30; 8 bases align to TRBD1. Unmatched junction bases numbered 10, after V lost 8 bases and J lost 5 bases. Germline V CDR1 and CDR2: GTSNPN, SVGIG (reference sequence). CDR3 length equals 13 residues. The CDR3 here is CAATQGAGYGYTF. CDR3 coding DNA: TGTGCCGCGACGCAGGGGGCGGGGTATGGCTACACCTTC.

The rearrangement uses TRBV27 and TRBJ2-7, with D possibly TRBD1 on 6 matching bases. Germline-derived CDR1 and CDR2 are MNHEY and SMNVEV (reference sequence). The CDR3 runs to 14 residues. V was cut by 5 bases and J by 5 bases, with 16 bases left in between. The CDR3 is CASSLYRASDEQYF. In nucleotides, the CDR3 is TGTGCCAGCAGTCTGTACAGGGCTTCCGACGAGCAGTACTTC.

The CDR3 reads CASRVETGSQETQYF. CDR3 sequence (DNA): TGTGCCAGTAGGGTGGAAACAGGGAGCCAAGAGACCCAGTACTTC. The chain employs TRBV6-5 and TRBJ2-5, with a weak D call TRBD1 (6 bases). The CDR3 runs to 15 residues. Trimming left V 9 bases short and J 1 base short, with 18 bases between. Germline V gene sequence: CDR1 MNHEY, CDR2 SVGAGI.

The rearrangement joins TRBV9 to TRBJ2-7; tentative D call: TRBD2 (6 bases). V dropped 4 bases and J dropped 3 bases, with 17 bases sitting between them. The CDR3 contains 15 residues. Germline V gene sequence: CDR1 SGDLS, CDR2 YYNGEE. The CDR3 spells CASSPRWGGGYEQYF. The CDR3 nucleotides read TGTGCCAGCAGCCCCCGGTGGGGAGGCGGCTACGAGCAGTACTTC.

The rearrangement uses TRBV27 and TRBJ2-7; 8 nucleotides line up with TRBD1. This CDR3 spans 15 amino acids. The germline gives CDR1 MNHEY, CDR2 SMNVEV (reference sequence). Trimming cost V 6 bases and J 7 bases; bases outside gene matches: 14. The DNA for the CDR3 is TGTGCCAGCAGATCCCTAAGGACAGGGAGTCAAGAGCAGTACTTC. This sequence encodes CASRSLRTGSQEQYF.

The chain's CDR3 is CASTGQGNIQYF. The CDR3 DNA follows: TGTGCCAGCACCGGGCAGGGGAACATTCAGTACTTC. The V gene is TRBV12-3 or TRBV12-4, the J gene TRBJ2-4; possible D gene TRBD1, 6 bases. Trimming cost V 7 bases and J 7 bases, with 11 bases left between them. This CDR3 has 12 residues.

This rearrangement joins TRBV4-1 to TRBJ2-3, with a possible D match to TRBD2 (5 bases). The CDR3 loop spans 19 amino acids. Trimming removed 1 base from V and 2 bases from J, with 22 bases in between. CDR1 and CDR2 (germline): MGHRA, YSYEKL. The CDR3 region is CASSQGPWGSGKTTDTQYF. Here the CDR3 DNA reads TGCGCCAGCAGCCAAGGGCCTTGGGGAAGCGGAAAAACCACAGATACGCAGTATTTT.

This chain links TRBV7-3 with TRBJ2-1; 11 bases line up with TRBD2. After removal of 3 bases from V and 7 bases from J, the junction contained 2 bases not matched to a gene. The CDR3 totals 14 residues. Germline V lookup: CDR1 SGHTA, CDR2 FQGTGA. This CDR3 reads CASSFSGRGNEQFF. The CDR3 DNA sequence: TGTGCCAGCAGCTTTAGCGGGAGGGGAAATGAGCAGTTCTTC.

This chain uses TRBV30 with TRBJ2-3; 7 bases fit TRBD2. This CDR3 spans 13 amino acids. Germline V gene data show CDR1 as GTSNPN and CDR2 as SVGIG (reference sequence). V shed 4 bases and J 4 bases; nucleotides not matched to a gene: 5. In DNA form, the CDR3 reads TGTGCCTGGACAGCGGGACCCCCAGATACGCAGTATTTT. It specifies CAWTAGPPDTQYF.

The chain links TRBV10-3 to TRBJ2-7; D not resolved. The germline V gene encodes CDR1 ENHRY and CDR2 SYGVKD. The CDR3 contains 14 residues. Trimming stripped 4 bases from V and 0 bases from J, with 10 bases between. Written as DNA, the CDR3 is TGTGCCATCAGTGTCGACATTAGCTCCTACGAGCAGTACTTC. Translating gives CAISVDISSYEQYF.